The clone carrying this T cell receptor (beta chain) was picked up one time. Its antigen is not identified. Both 60 Vbeta primers and 13 Jbeta primers went into the PCR. TCRdb's table, derived via immunoSEQ multiplex PCR, lists solely in-frame clones and lacks some. This sample has roughly 120,000 clones, with roughly 82% found just once. CDR3 length: 15 amino acids. Germline V gene data show CDR1 as LGHNA and CDR2 as YSLEER. The ends lost 0 bases at V and 7 bases at J; junction bases unmatched: 1. The data derive from a study of cytomegalovirus exposure and HLA in healthy donors. General study points: Excluded: some indistinguishable V segments such as TRBV6-2 and TRBV6-3. Most likely, a cluster of highly shared sequence variants arose as a sequencing artifact. Reportedly, TCR beta sequences accurately predicted HLA-A and HLA-B alleles in most subjects. The authors listed 164 TCR beta chains as cytomegalovirus-associated.

The TCR sequence derives from a woman aged 40 to 50 in good health and CMV-seropositive. The material sequenced was PBMCs. This chain uses TRBV4-3 with TRBJ1-4; TRBD1 matches at 11 bases. The CDR3 nucleotides are TGCGCCAGCAGCCAAGACGGGACAGGGGGTGAAAAACTGTTTTTT. Translated, it gives CASSQDGTGGEKLFF.